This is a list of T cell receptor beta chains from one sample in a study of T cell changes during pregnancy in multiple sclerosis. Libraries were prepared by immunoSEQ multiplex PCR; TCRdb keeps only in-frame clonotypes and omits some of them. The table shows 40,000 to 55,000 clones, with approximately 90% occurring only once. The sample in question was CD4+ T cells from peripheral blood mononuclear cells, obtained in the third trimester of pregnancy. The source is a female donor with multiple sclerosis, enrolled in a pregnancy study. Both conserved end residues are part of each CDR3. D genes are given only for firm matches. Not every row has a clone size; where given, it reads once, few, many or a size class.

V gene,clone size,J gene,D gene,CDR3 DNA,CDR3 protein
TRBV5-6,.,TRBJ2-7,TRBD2,TGTGCCAGCAGCTTCTCAGCGGGAGGCTACGAGCAGTACTTC,CASSFSAGGYEQYF
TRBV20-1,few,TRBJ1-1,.,TGCAGTGCTAGCCAAACAGCCGAAGCTTTCTTT,CSASQTAEAFF
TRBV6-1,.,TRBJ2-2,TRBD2,TGTGCCAGCAGTGAAGCTGGCGGGAGAATCGGGGAGCTGTTTTTT,CASSEAGGRIGELFF
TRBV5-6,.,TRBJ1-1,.,TGTGCCAGCAGCTTAGGGGGGGACACTGAAGCTTTCTTT,CASSLGGDTEAFF
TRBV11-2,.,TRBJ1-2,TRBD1,TGTGCCAGCAGCTTAGCCGGGACAGGGGTCTATGGCTACACCTTC,CASSLAGTGVYGYTF
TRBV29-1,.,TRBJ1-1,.,TGCAGCGGAGGACGGACAGATAACACTGAAGCTTTCTTT,CSGGRTDNTEAFF
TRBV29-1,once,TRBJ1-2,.,TGCAGCGTTGATGAGGATGGCTACACCTTC,CSVDEDGYTF
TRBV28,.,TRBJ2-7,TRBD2,TGTGCCAGCAAAACAGCGGGGATATCCTACGAGCAGTACTTC,CASKTAGISYEQYF
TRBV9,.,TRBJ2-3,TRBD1,TGTGCCAGCAGTAGACGAGGACAGGGTAGCACAGATACGCAGTATTTT,CASSRRGQGSTDTQYF
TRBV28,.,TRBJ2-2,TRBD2,TGTGCCAGCGGCGAAAGAGGCGGGGGGCGCACCGGGGAGCTGTTTTTT,CASGERGGGRTGELFF
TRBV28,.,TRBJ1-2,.,TGTGCCAGCAGTTTAGTCGGTCAATATGGCTACACCTTC,CASSLVGQYGYTF
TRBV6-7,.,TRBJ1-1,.,TGTGCCAACGCGGGACGATGGGTCACTGAAGCTTTCTTT,CANAGRWVTEAFF
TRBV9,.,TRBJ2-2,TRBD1,TGTGCCAGCAGCGCCGGGACAGTTGGCACCGGGGAGCTGTTTTTT,CASSAGTVGTGELFF
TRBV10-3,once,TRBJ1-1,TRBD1,TGTGCCATCAGCCACGGACAGGGGAGGACTGAAGCTTTCTTT,CAISHGQGRTEAFF
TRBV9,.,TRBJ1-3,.,TGTGCCAGCAGCGTAGTACCCAATCCAGGGAAAAGCTCTGGAAACACCATATATTTT,CASSVVPNPGKSSGNTIYF
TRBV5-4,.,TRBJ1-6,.,TGTGCCAGCAGCTTCGGCAGGAATAATTCACCCCTCCACTTT,CASSFGRNNSPLHF
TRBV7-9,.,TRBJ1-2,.,TGTGCCAGCAGCCCCCCCGGAATTCCGGGAGTGGGCTATGGCTACACCTTC,CASSPPGIPGVGYGYTF
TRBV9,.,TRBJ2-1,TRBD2,TGTGCCAGCAGTTATATTGGGACTAGCGTTGAGCAGTTCTTC,CASSYIGTSVEQFF
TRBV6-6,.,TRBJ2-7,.,TGTGCCAGCAGTTACCCGGGACTGGCAAACTACGAGCAGTACTTC,CASSYPGLANYEQYF
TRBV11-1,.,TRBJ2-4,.,TGTGCCAGCAGCCCGAGTCCAGGGTCCGCCAAAAACATTCAGTACTTC,CASSPSPGSAKNIQYF
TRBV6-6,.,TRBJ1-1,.,TGTGCCAGCAGTTACCCAGTGAACACTGAAGCTTTCTTT,CASSYPVNTEAFF
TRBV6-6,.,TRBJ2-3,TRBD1,TGTGCCACTGGGTATTTACAGGGGGTGGCGAAAACGCAGTATTTT,CATGYLQGVAKTQYF
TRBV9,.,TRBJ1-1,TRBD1,TGTGCCAGCAGCCTGATGGGACAGGGGGCTCTAGACACTGAAGCTTTCTTT,CASSLMGQGALDTEAFF
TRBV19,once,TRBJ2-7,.,TGTGCCAGTAGTCCCCAGGGTCAATTCGCCTACGAGCAGTACTTC,CASSPQGQFAYEQYF
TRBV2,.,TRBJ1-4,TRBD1,TGTGCCAGCACTGGGACAGACCCAACTAATGAAAAACTGTTTTTT,CASTGTDPTNEKLFF
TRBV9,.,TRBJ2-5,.,TGTGCCAGCAGCGTAGAAGGTAGCCCACAAGAGACCCAGTACTTC,CASSVEGSPQETQYF
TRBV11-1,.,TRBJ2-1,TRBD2,TGTGCCAGCAGCTACAGCGTGCTAGCGGGAAATGAGCAGTTCTTC,CASSYSVLAGNEQFF
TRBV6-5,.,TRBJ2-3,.,TGTGCCAGCAGTTACACTACAGGGGATACGCAGTATTTT,CASSYTTGDTQYF
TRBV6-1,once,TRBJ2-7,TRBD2,TGTGCCAGCAGTGAAGTTGGGGGGGCCTACGAGCAGTACTTC,CASSEVGGAYEQYF
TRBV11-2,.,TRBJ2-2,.,TGTGCCAGCACCATTGGAACAGCGAACACCGGGGAGCTGTTTTTT,CASTIGTANTGELFF
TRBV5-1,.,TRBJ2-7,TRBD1,TGCGCCAGCAGCTTGGCCGGCCTGGACAGGAGGACCTACGAGCAGTACTTC,CASSLAGLDRRTYEQYF
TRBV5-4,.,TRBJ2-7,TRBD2,TGTGCCAGCAGCTCAGGGACTAAATACGAGCAGTACTTC,CASSSGTKYEQYF
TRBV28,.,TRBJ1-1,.,TGTGCCAGCAGACGGCAGGGGATTAGCTCCACTGAAGCTTTCTTT,CASRRQGISSTEAFF
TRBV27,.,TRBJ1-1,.,TGTGCCAGCAGTTCACGGGGGAGGGAGGGGCGCACTGAAGCTTTCTTT,CASSSRGREGRTEAFF
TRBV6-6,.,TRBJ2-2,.,TGTGCCAGCACCCTCCCCCCGGGGGGCAGCACCGGGGAGCTGTTTTTT,CASTLPPGGSTGELFF
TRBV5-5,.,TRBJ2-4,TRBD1,TGTGCCAGCAGCCCGGTAGTAGGTTCACAGGGGAACATTCAGTACTTC,CASSPVVGSQGNIQYF